The 26 T cell receptor beta chains below were found in one sample sequenced in a study of blood T cell repertoires in COVID-19. Generated by immunoSEQ multiplex PCR, the TCRdb table keeps only in-frame clones and is missing some. The data hold over 120,000 clones, with approximately 86% observed a single time. The specimen was peripheral blood. The receptors were sampled from a man aged 65 to 79 with acute or convalescent COVID-19.

This sequence joins TRBV7-9 and TRBJ1-2; D is unresolved. Between the trimmed V and J ends, which lost 3 bases and 1 base, there was a span of 9 bases. CDR3 length equals 14 residues. Looked up from germline, CDR1 is SEHNR and CDR2 is FQNEAQ (reference sequence). The CDR3 region has the DNA TGTGCCAGCAGCTTGTTGGAGAGTAACTATGGCTACACCTTC. The encoded protein is CASSLLESNYGYTF.

CDR3 sequence reads: CASNRREFTYEQYF. The CDR3 coding sequence is TGTGCCAGCAACCGGAGGGAATTCACCTACGAGCAGTACTTC. The chain couples TRBV6-5 to TRBJ2-7; D might be TRBD2 (6 bases). Trimming stripped 7 bases from V and 2 bases from J, with 15 bases between. The CDR3 extends over 14 amino acids. Per germline, CDR1 MNHEY and CDR2 SVGAGI.

The chain joins TRBV4-1 to TRBJ2-7; tentatively, D is TRBD1 (6 bases). Trimming left V 0 bases short and J 5 bases short, with 14 bases between. The CDR3 totals 15 residues. Germline values: CDR1 MGHRA, CDR2 YSYEKL. In DNA form, the CDR3 reads TGCGCCAGCAGCCAAGATTCTCAGGGGTTCAACGAGCAGTACTTC. This sequence encodes CASSQDSQGFNEQYF.

The V gene is TRBV2, the J gene TRBJ2-5; TRBD2 aligns across 10 bases. V was pared by 8 bases and J by 5 bases, with 5 bases of the junction left unmatched. The germline V gene encodes CDR1 SNHLY and CDR2 FYNNEI. This CDR3 contains 13 residues. CDR3 DNA sequence: TGTGCCAGCCGGGGACTAGCGACTGAGACCCAGTACTTC. Amino acid sequence: CASRGLATETQYF.

The chain is built from TRBV10-2 and TRBJ2-3; TRBD2 aligns across 9 bases. J was trimmed by 3 bases and V by 8 bases; bases with no gene match: 3. CDR1 and CDR2 (germline): WSHSY, SAAADI. The CDR3 consists of 13 residues. The CDR3 reads CASSLAGTDTQYF. The CDR3 nucleotides are TGCGCCAGCTCCCTAGCGGGGACAGATACGCAGTATTTT.

The genes are TRBV28 and TRBJ1-5; no clear D gene. The V gene lost 4 bases and the J gene lost 1 base, with 14 bases spanning the gap. CDR3 size: 16 residues. Germline V gene lookup returns CDR1 MDHEN and CDR2 SYDVKM. DNA of the CDR3: TGTGCCAGCAGTTCCCCCTCAGGATTGAGCAATCAGCCCCAGCATTTT. This encodes CASSSPSGLSNQPQHF.

V and J are TRBV2 and TRBJ2-7; 8 nucleotides align to TRBD2. The DNA end lines up better with TRBJ2-5; the J call may be wrong. Per the germline V gene, CDR1 is SNHLY and CDR2 is FYNNEI. The CDR3 runs to 17 residues. CDR3 region: CASSVSGRGGTLETQYF. CDR3 in DNA: TGTGCCAGCAGTGTCTCGGGTCGGGGGGGCACCCTAGAGACCCAGTACTTC.

The CDR3 loop reads CAWSVTSGPQHF. In DNA form, the CDR3 reads TGTGCCTGGAGTGTAACCTCCGGGCCCCAGCATTTT. This chain joins TRBV30 and TRBJ1-5; no clear D gene. Germline V gene sequence: CDR1 GTSNPN, CDR2 SVGIG (reference sequence). The CDR3 is 12 amino acids. V lost 0 bases and J lost 9, with 9 bases in between. The whole variable domain, remainder taken from reference TRBV30 and TRBJ1-5, is SQTIHQWPATLVQPVGSPLSLECTVEGTSNPNLYWYRQAAGRGLQLLFYSVGIGQISSEVPQNLSASRPQDRQFILSSKKLLLSDSGFYLCAWSVTSGPQHFGDGTRLSIL.

This clone was seen only a few times. The rearrangement uses TRBV6-5 and TRBJ1-3; 7 bases are a match to TRBD1. The CDR3 runs 16 residues. Germline CDR1 MNHEY, CDR2 SVGAGI. The junction had 6 bases not matched to a gene; V was cut back by 4 bases and J by 0 bases. Here the CDR3 reads CASSSPTGNSGNTIYF. The DNA for the CDR3 is TGTGCCAGCAGTTCCCCGACAGGGAACTCTGGAAACACCATATATTTT.

The J gene is TRBJ2-5, the V gene TRBV5-1; 13 bases are a match to TRBD2. The germline V gene encodes CDR1 SGHRS and CDR2 YFSETQ. V was pared by 4 bases and J by 2 bases, with 14 bases of the junction left unmatched. The CDR3 has 19 amino acids. DNA of the CDR3: TGCGCCAGCAGCCTAGGACTAGCGGGGGCCCCTAGTCCTCAAGAGACCCAGTACTTC. Its translation is CASSLGLAGAPSPQETQYF.

This chain joins TRBV5-1 and TRBJ1-4; 7 nucleotides align to TRBD1. V lost 5 bases and J lost 11; bases outside the gene matches: 12. This CDR3 spans 14 amino acids. CDR1 and CDR2 from the germline V gene are SGHRS and YFSETQ. The CDR3 loop reads CASSRGQVPEKLFF. The CDR3 DNA reads TGCGCCAGCAGTCGTGGACAGGTTCCGGAGAAACTGTTTTTT.

The gene calls are TRBV30 and TRBJ2-4; the match to TRBD1 covers 9 bases. Germline loops: CDR1 GTSNPN, CDR2 SVGIG (reference sequence). V trimming: 7 bases; J trimming: 0 bases; junction bases outside the gene matches: 10. The CDR3 length is 16 residues. This chain's CDR3 is CASSDRDREAKNIQYF. CDR3 nucleotide sequence: TGTGCCTCGTCAGACCGGGACAGGGAAGCCAAAAACATTCAGTACTTC.

The chain recombines TRBV4-1 with TRBJ2-3; 7 nucleotides line up with TRBD2. The CDR3 is 16 amino acids. CDR1 is MGHRA, CDR2 YSYEKL, per germline. With V trimmed by 4 bases and J by 4 bases, 11 bases remained unmatched. The CDR3 nucleotides read TGCGCCAGCAGCCTCCTCGGGAGGCTAGGTCCAGATACGCAGTATTTT. Translation gives CASSLLGRLGPDTQYF.

The V call is TRBV6-5, the J call TRBJ2-3, with a possible D match to TRBD1 (6 bases). The V gene's germline CDR1 is MNHEY and CDR2 SVGAGI. The CDR3 is made up of 15 amino acids. Trimming pared 5 bases from V and 1 base from J, leaving 13 bases between. CDR3: CASSPTGSRTDTQYF. CDR3 DNA: TGTGCCAGCAGTCCTACAGGGAGCCGCACAGATACGCAGTATTTT.

This chain links TRBV28 with TRBJ1-6, with D uncertain. V gave up 2 bases and J gave up 7 bases, with 9 bases separating them. The CDR3 is made up of 14 amino acids. Looked up from germline, CDR1 is MDHEN and CDR2 is SYDVKM. The CDR3 reads CASSLVGGNSPLHF. The CDR3 bases are TGTGCCAGCAGTTTAGTGGGAGGCAATTCACCCCTCCACTTT.

The rearrangement links TRBV11-3 to TRBJ2-1; 9 nucleotides align to TRBD2. Germline CDR1 is SGHNT and CDR2 is YENEEA. The CDR3 contains 14 residues. Germline trimming cut 1 base from V and 7 bases from J; bases unmatched to any gene: 2. CDR3: CASSLGGGANEQFF. The CDR3 DNA reads as TGTGCCAGCAGCTTAGGCGGGGGGGCTAATGAGCAGTTCTTC.

V is TRBV19 and J is TRBJ1-1, with a possible D match to TRBD1 (5 bases). Germline V gives CDR1 LNHDA, CDR2 SQIVND (reference sequence). The V gene lost 5 bases and the J gene lost 4 bases, with 14 bases spanning the gap. The CDR3 contains 14 residues. CDR3 sequence (DNA): TGTGCCAGTAGTCCCGTCGCGGGGGTCACTGAAGCTTTCTTT. Translation gives CASSPVAGVTEAFF. Complete variable domain (other parts from reference TRBV19 and TRBJ1-1): DGGITQSPKYLFRKEGQNVTLSCEQNLNHDAMYWYRQDPGQGLRLIYYSQIVNDFQKGDIAEGYSVSREKKESFPLTVTSAQKNPTAFYLCASSPVAGVTEAFFGQGTRLTVV.

This chain links TRBV10-3 with TRBJ2-2; 8 bases are shared with TRBD1. After removal of 6 bases from V and 3 bases from J, the junction contained 6 bases not matched to a gene. Germline V gene sequence: CDR1 ENHRY, CDR2 SYGVKD. CDR3 length: 15 residues. CDR3 residues: CAISLQGDHTGELFF. The CDR3, as DNA: TGTGCCATCAGCCTACAGGGGGATCACACCGGGGAGCTGTTTTTT.

This clone was counted a single time. The chain is built from TRBV4-1 and TRBJ2-5, with D tentatively TRBD1 (6 bases). The CDR3 is made up of 15 amino acids. Germline V gene lookup returns CDR1 MGHRA and CDR2 YSYEKL. Trimming removed 2 bases at V and 2 bases at J, with 12 bases between. In DNA, the CDR3 is TGCGCCAGCAGCCAAAGAGAGGGGGAGCAAGAGACCCAGTACTTC. Translating gives CASSQREGEQETQYF.

The chain is built from TRBV27 and TRBJ2-7; no firm D call. V was trimmed by 5 bases and J by 0 bases, leaving 14 bases between them. The CDR3 runs to 15 residues. Germline V gene sequence: CDR1 MNHEY, CDR2 SMNVEV (reference sequence). The CDR3 loop is CASSPLKKSSYEQYF. DNA for the CDR3: TGTGCCAGCAGTCCGCTGAAAAAGAGCTCCTACGAGCAGTACTTC.

DNA for the CDR3: TGTGCCAGCAGTCTGCGGTACTATGGCTACACCTTC. Residues: CASSLRYYGYTF. The chain uses TRBV28 and TRBJ1-2; no definite D call. This CDR3 region has 12 residues. Trimming pared 5 bases from V and 3 bases from J, leaving 7 bases between. CDR1 and CDR2 (germline): MDHEN, SYDVKM.

For this clone: The junction departs from the called germline gene at one end, perhaps through a read error. The V gene is TRBV7-9, the J gene TRBJ1-1; 7 bases are a match to TRBD1. Germline V gene lookup returns CDR1 SEHNR and CDR2 FQNEAQ (reference sequence). The CDR3 runs 15 residues. The CDR3 nucleotides read TGTGCCAGCACCTTACAGGGGCCGATGAACACTGAAGCTTTCTTT. Its protein is CASTLQGPMNTEAFF.

The chain carries TRBV11-2 and TRBJ1-1, with D maybe TRBD1 (6 bases). This CDR3 is built from 15 residues. Germline assignment: CDR1 SGHAT and CDR2 FQNNGV. Trimming stripped 4 bases from V and 6 bases from J, with 18 bases between. This CDR3 is CASSSSGTTYAEAFF. The CDR3 region has the DNA TGTGCCAGCAGCTCCTCCGGGACAACTTACGCTGAAGCTTTCTTT.

Written as DNA, the CDR3 is TGTGCCAGCAGTTTACCGTCGGGTAGCGGGGGGGATACGCAGTATTTT. Translation gives CASSLPSGSGGDTQYF. The rearrangement links TRBV27 to TRBJ2-3, with 10 nucleotides matching TRBD2. Germline CDR1 reads MNHEY; CDR2 reads SMNVEV (reference sequence). This CDR3 spans 16 amino acids. After removal of 2 bases from V and 6 bases from J, the junction contained 8 bases not matched to a gene.

The V gene is TRBV5-5, the J gene TRBJ1-5; D may be TRBD1 (5 bases). CDR1 and CDR2 from the germline V gene are SGHKS and YYEKEE (reference sequence). CDR3 length: 16 amino acids. V lost 0 bases, J lost 0 bases, and 10 bases lay in between. This CDR3 reads CASSLEGAPSNQPQHF. The CDR3 nucleotides are TGTGCCAGCAGCTTGGAAGGGGCCCCTAGCAATCAGCCCCAGCATTTT.

This chain joins TRBV9 and TRBJ2-2; 11 positions match TRBD2. CDR1 SGDLS and CDR2 YYNGEE come from the germline V gene. The trim removed 4 bases at V and 3 bases at J, leaving 5 bases unmatched. The CDR3 consists of 16 residues. CDR3 loop: CASSRTSGSYTGELFF. CDR3 sequence (DNA): TGTGCCAGCAGCCGTACTAGCGGGAGCTACACCGGGGAGCTGTTTTTT.